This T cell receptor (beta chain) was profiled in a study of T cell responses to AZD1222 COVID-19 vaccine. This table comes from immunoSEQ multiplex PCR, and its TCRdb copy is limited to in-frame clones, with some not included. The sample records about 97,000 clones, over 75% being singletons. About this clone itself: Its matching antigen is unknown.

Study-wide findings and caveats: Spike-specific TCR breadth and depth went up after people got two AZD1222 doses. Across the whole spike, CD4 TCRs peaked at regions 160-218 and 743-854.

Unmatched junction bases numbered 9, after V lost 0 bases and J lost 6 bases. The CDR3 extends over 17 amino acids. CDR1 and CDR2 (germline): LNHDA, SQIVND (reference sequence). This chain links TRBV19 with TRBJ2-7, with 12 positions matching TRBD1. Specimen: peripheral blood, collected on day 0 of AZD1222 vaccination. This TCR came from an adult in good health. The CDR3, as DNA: TGTGCCAGTAGTATAGATCACCCGGGACAGGGGGCACTCGAGCAGTACTTC. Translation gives CASSIDHPGQGALEQYF.